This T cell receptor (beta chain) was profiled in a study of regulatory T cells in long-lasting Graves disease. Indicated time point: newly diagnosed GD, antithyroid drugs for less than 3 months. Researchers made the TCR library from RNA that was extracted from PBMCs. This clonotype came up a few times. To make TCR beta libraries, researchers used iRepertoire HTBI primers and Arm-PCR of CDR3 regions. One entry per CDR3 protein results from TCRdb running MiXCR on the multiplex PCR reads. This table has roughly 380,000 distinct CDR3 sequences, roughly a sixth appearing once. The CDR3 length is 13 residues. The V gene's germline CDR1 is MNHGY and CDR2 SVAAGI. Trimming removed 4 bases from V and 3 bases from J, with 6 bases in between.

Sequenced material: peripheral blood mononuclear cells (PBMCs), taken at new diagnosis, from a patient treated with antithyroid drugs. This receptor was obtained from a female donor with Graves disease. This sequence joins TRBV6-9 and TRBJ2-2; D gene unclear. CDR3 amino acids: CASSSGYTGELFF. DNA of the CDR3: TGTGCCAGCAGTTCCGGATACACCGGGGAGCTGTTTTTT.